The sample holds a few counts of the clone carrying this T cell receptor beta chain. One end of the junction does not line up with germline, which may come from a read error. The CDR3 extends over 12 amino acids. Germline CDR1 SQVTM, CDR2 ANQGSEA. The source of the sample is a study of shared clonotypes between healthy human individuals. Using approximately 200 ng DNA, tens of thousands of T cell genomes, the sorted-subset replicate PCRs were run. This table comes from immunoSEQ multiplex PCR, and its TCRdb copy is limited to in-frame clones, with some not included. The data show fewer than 2.5 million clones, roughly 93% seen once.

Material for sequencing was naive CD4+ T cells from PBMCs. Indicated subset: CD45RA+ positively selected. The TCR comes from a man aged 18 to 29 in good health. Some clones in this sample may be carry-over from other donors' samples. The chain recombines TRBV29-1 with TRBJ1-4; D is uncertain. The CDR3: CSVAPSLTNPVF. The CDR3 region has the DNA TGCAGCGTTGCCCCCAGTCTAACAAACCCTGTTTTT.